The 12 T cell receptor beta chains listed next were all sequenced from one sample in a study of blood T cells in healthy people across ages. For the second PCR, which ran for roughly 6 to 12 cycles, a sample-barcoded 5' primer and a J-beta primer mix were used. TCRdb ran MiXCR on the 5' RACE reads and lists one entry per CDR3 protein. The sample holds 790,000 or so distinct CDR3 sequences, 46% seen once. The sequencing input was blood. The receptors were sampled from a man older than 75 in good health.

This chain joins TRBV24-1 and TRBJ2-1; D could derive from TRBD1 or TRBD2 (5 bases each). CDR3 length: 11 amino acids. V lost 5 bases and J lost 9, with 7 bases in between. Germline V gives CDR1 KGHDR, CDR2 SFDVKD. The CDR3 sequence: CATSVGTEQFF. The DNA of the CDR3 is TGTGCCACCAGTGTCGGGACTGAGCAGTTCTTC.

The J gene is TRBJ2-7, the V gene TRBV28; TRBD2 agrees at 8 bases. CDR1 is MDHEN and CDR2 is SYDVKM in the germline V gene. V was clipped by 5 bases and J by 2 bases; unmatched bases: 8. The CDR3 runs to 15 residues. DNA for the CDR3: TGTGCCAGCAGTCCCCGTAGCGGGAATACCTACGAGCAGTACTTC. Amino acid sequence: CASSPRSGNTYEQYF.

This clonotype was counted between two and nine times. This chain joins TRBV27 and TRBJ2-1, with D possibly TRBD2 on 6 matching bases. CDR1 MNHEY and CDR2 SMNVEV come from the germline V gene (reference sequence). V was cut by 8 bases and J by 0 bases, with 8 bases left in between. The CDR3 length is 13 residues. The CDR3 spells CASRRDSYNEQFF. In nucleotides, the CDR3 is TGTGCCAGCCGGCGGGACTCCTACAATGAGCAGTTCTTC.

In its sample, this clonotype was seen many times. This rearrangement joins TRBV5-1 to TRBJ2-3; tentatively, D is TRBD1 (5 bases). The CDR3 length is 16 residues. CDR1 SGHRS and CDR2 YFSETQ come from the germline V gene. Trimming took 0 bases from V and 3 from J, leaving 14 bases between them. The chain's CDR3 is CASSLAYIRQTDTQYF. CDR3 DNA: TGCGCCAGCAGCTTGGCTTATATACGACAGACAGATACGCAGTATTTT.

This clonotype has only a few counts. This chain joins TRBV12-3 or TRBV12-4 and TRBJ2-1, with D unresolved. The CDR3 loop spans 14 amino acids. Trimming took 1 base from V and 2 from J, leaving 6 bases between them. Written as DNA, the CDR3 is TGTGCCAGCAGTTTAGTAGCAACCTACAATGAGCAGTTCTTC. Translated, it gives CASSLVATYNEQFF.

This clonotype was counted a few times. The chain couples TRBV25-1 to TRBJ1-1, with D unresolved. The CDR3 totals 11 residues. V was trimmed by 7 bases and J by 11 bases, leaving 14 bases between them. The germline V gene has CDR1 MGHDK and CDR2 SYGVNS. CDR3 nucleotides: TGTGCCAGCAAAGGAGGTGTAGAGGCTTTCTTT. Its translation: CASKGGVEAFF.

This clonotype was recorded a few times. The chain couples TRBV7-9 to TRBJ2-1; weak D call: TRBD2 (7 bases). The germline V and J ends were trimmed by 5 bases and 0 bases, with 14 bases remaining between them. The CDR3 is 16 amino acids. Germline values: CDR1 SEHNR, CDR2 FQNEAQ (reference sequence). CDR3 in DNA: TGTGCCAGCAGCGTACGGGGGGCGGGCTCCTACAATGAGCAGTTCTTC. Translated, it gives CASSVRGAGSYNEQFF.

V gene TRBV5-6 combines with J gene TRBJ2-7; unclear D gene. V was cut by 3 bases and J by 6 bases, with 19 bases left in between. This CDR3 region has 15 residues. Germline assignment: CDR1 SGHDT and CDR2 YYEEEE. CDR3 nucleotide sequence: TGTGCCAGCAGCTCCCGTGGCAGGATGCCTCTCGAGCAGTACTTC. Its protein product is CASSSRGRMPLEQYF.

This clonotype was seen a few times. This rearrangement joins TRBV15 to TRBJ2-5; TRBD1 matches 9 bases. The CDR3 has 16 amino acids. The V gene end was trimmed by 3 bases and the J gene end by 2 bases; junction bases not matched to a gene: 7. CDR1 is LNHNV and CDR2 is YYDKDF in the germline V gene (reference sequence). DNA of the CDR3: TGTGCCACCAGCAGTACAGGGGGCTTGGGGCAAGAGACCCAGTACTTC. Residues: CATSSTGGLGQETQYF.

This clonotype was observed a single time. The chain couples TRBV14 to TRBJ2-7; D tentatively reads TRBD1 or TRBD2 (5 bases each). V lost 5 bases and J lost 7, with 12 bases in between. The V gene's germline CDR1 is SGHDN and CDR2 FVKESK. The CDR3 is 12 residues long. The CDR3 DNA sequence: TGTGCCAGCAGCACCAACGAGGGGGAGCAGTACTTC. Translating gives CASSTNEGEQYF.

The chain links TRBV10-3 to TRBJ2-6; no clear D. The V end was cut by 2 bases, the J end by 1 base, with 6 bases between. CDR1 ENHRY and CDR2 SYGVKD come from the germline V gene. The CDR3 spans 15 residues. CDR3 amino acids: CAISEKGSGANVLTF. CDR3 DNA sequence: TGTGCCATCAGTGAGAAAGGGTCTGGGGCCAACGTCCTGACTTTC.

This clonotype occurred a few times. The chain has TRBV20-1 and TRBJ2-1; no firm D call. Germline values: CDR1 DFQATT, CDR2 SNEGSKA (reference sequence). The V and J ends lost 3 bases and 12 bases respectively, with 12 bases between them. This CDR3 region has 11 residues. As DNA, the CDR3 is TGCAGTGCTAGCCCCCCGTCGGTGCAGTTCTTC. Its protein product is CSASPPSVQFF.